The 11 T cell receptor beta chains below were found in one sample sequenced in a study of CD8 T cells in Susac syndrome. It was with random hexamers that about 0.45 to 1 ug RNA was reverse transcribed. Via MiXCR, TCRdb re-called the immunoSEQ multiplex PCR reads, giving one row per CDR3 protein. Of 71,000 or so distinct CDR3 sequences detected, 93% appear once; the ten largest clones hold around 0.15%. The sequenced sample consisted of CD4+ T cells from PBMCs. The receptors come from a human donor with Susac syndrome.

The CDR3 DNA sequence: TGTGCCAGCAGCTACGCCGGGGGAACCAAAAACATTCAGTACTTC. Protein sequence: CASSYAGGTKNIQYF. V is TRBV5-4 and J is TRBJ2-4, with a weak D call TRBD2 (6 bases). This CDR3 comprises 15 residues. CDR1 is SGHNT and CDR2 is YYREEE in the germline V gene (reference sequence). V was clipped by 3 bases and J by 2 bases, with 12 bases between them.

This chain connects TRBV28 to TRBJ1-5; D perhaps matches TRBD1 (6 bases). The V and J ends lost 4 bases and 2 bases respectively, with 12 bases between them. The CDR3 loop spans 15 amino acids. The germline gives CDR1 MDHEN, CDR2 SYDVKM. The CDR3 reads CASSSGDRGNQPQHF. In DNA form, the CDR3 reads TGTGCCAGCAGTTCAGGGGATCGGGGCAATCAGCCCCAGCATTTT.

The rearrangement uses TRBV5-1 and TRBJ1-2; the match to TRBD1 covers 8 bases. The CDR3 length is 15 residues. The germline V gene encodes CDR1 SGHRS and CDR2 YFSETQ. V dropped 4 bases and J dropped 0; count of bases not matched to a gene: 5. Here the CDR3 reads CASSADRAPNYGYTF. In DNA form, the CDR3 reads TGCGCCAGCAGCGCGGACAGGGCCCCTAACTATGGCTACACCTTC. The full variable domain, in which reference TRBV5-1 and TRBJ1-2 provide the parts outside the CDR3, is KAGVTQTPRYLIKTRGQQVTLSCSPISGHRSVSWYQQTPGQGLQFLFEYFSETQRNKGNFPGRFSGRQFSNSRSEMNVSTLELGDSALYLCASSADRAPNYGYTFGSGTRLTVV.

CDR3 sequence (DNA): TGTGCCAGCAGCTTGAATGGGGACAGTGATTCACCCCTCCACTTT. Translating it yields CASSLNGDSDSPLHF. The genes are TRBV5-6 and TRBJ1-6, with 7 nucleotides matching TRBD1. V trimming: 1 base; J trimming: 8 bases; junction bases outside the gene matches: 6. From germline, CDR1 is SGHDT and CDR2 YYEEEE. This CDR3 is built from 15 residues.

The rearrangement uses TRBV18 and TRBJ1-1; unclear D gene. Germline V lookup: CDR1 KGHSH, CDR2 LQKENI. The CDR3 contains 14 residues. Trimming left V 1 base short and J 3 bases short, with 9 bases between. The CDR3 nucleotides are TGTGCCAGCTCACCACAGGTTAGGGACACTGAAGCTTTCTTT. As protein: CASSPQVRDTEAFF.

This chain connects TRBV19 to TRBJ1-4, with a tentative D call TRBD1 (6 bases). The CDR3 sequence is 14 residues long. V lost 4 bases and J lost 4, with 10 bases in between. Germline CDR1 LNHDA, CDR2 SQIVND (reference sequence). CDR3 residues: CASSTGGRNEKLFF. In nucleotides, the CDR3 is TGTGCCAGTAGTACGGGGGGCCGTAATGAAAAACTGTTTTTT.

The CDR3 nucleotides read TGTGCCTGGAGTGTACCAGGGAAGAACACTGAAGCTTTCTTT. It yields the protein CAWSVPGKNTEAFF. The rearrangement joins TRBV30 to TRBJ1-1, with a possible D match to TRBD1 (5 bases). The CDR3 loop spans 14 amino acids. Germline CDR1 GTSNPN, CDR2 SVGIG (reference sequence). Trimming shortened V by 0 bases and J by 1 base, and 9 bases separated the two germline ends.

The V gene is TRBV6-5, the J gene TRBJ1-2; D is perhaps TRBD1 (6 bases). The CDR3 consists of 13 residues. CDR1 MNHEY and CDR2 SVGAGI come from the germline V gene. Trimming took 5 bases from V and 12 from J, leaving 19 bases between them. The CDR3 DNA reads as TGTGCCAGCAGTCCCAGGAGACAGGTCGTCGACACCTTC. Amino acids: CASSPRRQVVDTF.

The chain joins TRBV20-1 to TRBJ2-7; TRBD2 aligns across 9 bases. CDR1 and CDR2 (germline): DFQATT, SNEGSKA (reference sequence). The CDR3 runs 13 residues. J was trimmed by 3 bases and V by 2 bases; bases with no gene match: 2. DNA for the CDR3: TGCAGTGCTAGACTAGCGGGGCTCTACGAGCAGTACTTC. Its translation is CSARLAGLYEQYF.

J is TRBJ2-5 and V is TRBV29-1; 7 nucleotides line up with TRBD1. The CDR3 runs to 13 residues. Germline V lookup: CDR1 SQVTM, CDR2 ANQGSEA. V shed 4 bases, J shed 7 bases, and the junction held 9 bases outside the gene matches. CDR3 region: CSVGDRDSGTQYF. The CDR3 DNA reads TGCAGCGTTGGGGACAGAGACTCGGGGACCCAGTACTTC. Drawing the rest from reference TRBV29-1 and TRBJ2-5, the complete variable domain is SAVISQKPSRDICQRGTSLTIQCQVDSQVTMMFWYRQQPGQSLTLIATANQGSEATYESGFVIDKFPISRPNLTFSTLTVSNMSPEDSSIYLCSVGDRDSGTQYFGPGTRLLVL.

The chain uses TRBV29-1 and TRBJ1-1, with D perhaps matching TRBD1 (6 bases). This CDR3 has 10 amino acids. V was cut by 7 bases and J by 7 bases, with 10 bases left in between. In germline, CDR1 is SQVTM, CDR2 ANQGSEA. The DNA for the CDR3 is TGCAGCGCCCAGACAGGTGAAGCTTTCTTT. As protein: CSAQTGEAFF.